Described below is a single T cell receptor (beta chain) sequence and its context. These data are taken from a study of cytomegalovirus exposure and HLA in healthy donors. V lost 0 bases and J lost 3; bases outside the gene matches: 9. Germline V gene data show CDR1 as SGHRS and CDR2 as YFSETQ. This CDR3 contains 17 residues. The PCR used 60 Vbeta and 13 Jbeta primers. The table came from immunoSEQ multiplex PCR; TCRdb's copy has only in-frame clones and leaves some out. The sample includes 110,000 or so clones, under 80% seen only once; the top ten take 4.2%. The receptor was derived from a woman in her thirties or forties in good health and CMV-seropositive. V usage is TRBV5-1 and J usage is TRBJ2-7, with 10 bases lining up with TRBD1. Material for sequencing was PBMCs. The CDR3 nucleotides read TGCGCCAGCAGCTTGGGACATCCGGGGACAGGGGTCTACGAGCAGTACTTC. Protein sequence: CASSLGHPGTGVYEQYF.